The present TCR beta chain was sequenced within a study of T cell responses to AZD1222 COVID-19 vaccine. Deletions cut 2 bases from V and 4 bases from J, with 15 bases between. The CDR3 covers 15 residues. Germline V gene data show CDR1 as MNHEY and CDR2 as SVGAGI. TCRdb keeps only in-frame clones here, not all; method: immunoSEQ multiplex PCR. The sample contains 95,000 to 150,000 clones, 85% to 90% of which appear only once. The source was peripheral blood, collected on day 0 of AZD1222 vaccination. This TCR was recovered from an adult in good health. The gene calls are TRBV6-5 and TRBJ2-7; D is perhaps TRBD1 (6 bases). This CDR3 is CASSYTGTPTYEQYF. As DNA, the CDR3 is TGTGCCAGCAGTTACACTGGGACACCTACTTACGAGCAGTACTTC.